Below, one TCR beta chain is given with its context. Its antigen is still unknown. With a mouse as the source, gene names and germline sequences are drawn from the mouse. This entry comes from a study of tissue T cells after allogeneic stem cell transplantation (dated 2022 in TCRdb). With regard to the full study: TCR beta repertoires were profiled across many tissues obtained from research autopsies of patients with and without GVHD, as well as in mouse models of GVHD. The human arm was a prospective observational study without blinding or randomization.

The library was built by means of the immunoSEQ multiplex PCR assay. Adaptive Biotechnologies performed TCRbeta CDR3 sequencing at survey depth and reported CDR3 sequences, V/J genes, productive frequency, and template counts. Amplification of TCR beta CDR3 regions started from genomic DNA instead of RNA. In the original analysis: Jensen-Shannon divergence was used to quantify pairwise repertoire overlap between tissues, with a value of 1 indicating complete divergence and a value of 0 indicating identical repertoires. Based on pairwise JSD values, tissues were grouped by single-linkage agglomerative hierarchical clustering, and the results were shown as dendrograms. GLIPH2 was run on all patient samples with simulation_depth 1000, kmer_min_depth 3 and cdr3_length_cutoff 8, and groups with more than two unique CDR3s were retained. A standardized tissue-overlap score extrapolated Jaccard GLIPH-group overlap across patients to a standard repertoire size of 1000 clones. Associations of diversity with clinical or experimental variables used linear mixed-effect models with tissue fixed effects and individual random effects. TCRdb carries this immuneACCESS record with in-frame sequences only. Its versions omit some clonotypes, under half of them owing to an unresolved V gene in the studies checked, with the rest unexplained. V and J calls and clone size are copied from that table; D and trimming were computed from the DNA. The sample table shows some 7,700 clones, and approximately 48% are seen once. Around 7% of the sample belongs to the ten largest clones.

Taken with the paper, the label for time point translates to: mouse harvest day 7 after allogeneic transplant. Mouse grafts consisting of 10^7 T-cell-depleted bone marrow cells combined with 10^6 splenic CD5+ T cells were administered by tail vein injection. A major MHC-mismatch B6 (H2b) into BALB/c (H2d) model was used to model mouse GVHD, and tissues were profiled at day 7 or 14. On day 7 or 14 post-transplant, mouse tissues and retro-orbital blood were harvested with separate sterile tools for each animal, and livers were flushed before harvest. Before genomic DNA was isolated with the DNeasy Blood & Tissue Kit, mouse tissues were minced with razor blades in buffered saline. The paper as a whole reports these results and caveats: The patient cohort was small and clinically heterogeneous, and sampling depth was acknowledged as a limitation. Only a few T cell clones appeared in more than one patient, yet motif-based clustering showed tissue-specific repertoire signatures that were shared between patients. Within patients, how anatomically similar tissues were was a major factor shaping TCR repertoire composition, regardless of disease or transplant status. In both patients and mice, T cells from blood and spleen picked up only a limited part of the TCR repertoire that was detected in tissues. The study did not determine which tissue TCRs were alloreactive or antigen-specific, and some clones might have been persisting host cells.

This TCR derives from a female BALB/c mouse given C57BL/6 T cells with graft-versus-host disease after an allogeneic hematopoietic cell transplant. Material: gut tissue.

The CDR3 DNA, read in part, is TGTGCCAGCAGTGCCGGGACTGGGGGCGAACAGTAC. This translates into CASSAGTGGEQY. The whole CDR3 protein is CASSAGTGGEQYF. The sequence is built from TRBV13-1 and TRBJ2-7; 11 central nucleotides agree with TRBD2. The read is 1 residue too short to cover the CDR3 end, so that end is filled in from the germline J gene. The CDR3 has 13 amino acids, counting the end cysteine and phenylalanine. Sequencing covers 36 bases of the CDR3, shown here with the frame starting at base 1. Germline trimming: 3 bases from V, 7 bases from J; junction bases outside gene matches: 3. The germline V gene gives CDR1 as NSHNY and CDR2 as SYGAGN.